Sequencing of this TCR beta chain was carried out in a study of T and B cells in COVID-19 patients (TCRdb year 2020). Regarding the study in general: Using TRB and IGH repertoire sequencing of peripheral blood, the study characterized adaptive immunity in COVID-19 patients who had active infection or had recovered. A recovered cohort was made up of more than 15 patients contributing roughly 21 samples, mostly after mild to moderate COVID-19 managed as outpatients. The recovered cohort had a median age of about 34 years, compared with approximately 67 years in the active-infection cohort. In the active-infection cohort, about 60% of the 20 patients were critically ill and required mechanical ventilation or ECMO. Of the 20 patients in the active-infection cohort, 15 to 19 had comorbidities associated with unfavorable COVID-19 outcome. The TCR and BCR sequence repository comprised more than 30 patients and under 75 time points, with over 7 million TCR sequences analysed. Because samples were available both during active disease and after recovery, a couple of patients were counted in both the recovered and the active cohorts. An age-matched reference group of 35 to 50 healthy donors negative for COVID-19 antibodies was used as the comparison for repertoire analyses. As many as 9 follow-up blood samples were collected from each patient, and in some individuals these samples spanned different disease stages. Overall study results and their limits: Blood samples from mildly ill patients during symptoms and early samples from severe cases were scarce. The size of the cohort was considered insufficient for assessing HLA contributions to COVID-19 susceptibility or severity. In active COVID-19, TRB repertoires were highly clonal, while at recovery, diversity and richness increased above the levels seen in healthy donors. Strongly skewed TRBV/TRBJ gene usage was reported in patients with COVID-19. A total of 2,331 exclusive TCR clusters, including about 32 low-pGen clusters, were found in the recovered cohort. Specific T cell subsets (CD4+/Treg/CD8+) and sorted SARS-CoV-2-responsive or tetramer+ T cells had not yet been sequenced, and these experiments were ongoing. The reported TCR clusters were said to need prospective validation before any clinical use.

TCRdb shows the sequencer as Illumina MiSeq. Multiplex PCR with BIOMED2 TRB-A/B primer pools was used to amplify the TRB rearrangements. Illumina-compatible adapters and 7-nucleotide sample barcodes were attached to the amplicons through two consecutive PCRs. Phusion HS II polymerase was used for all library PCRs. Amplicons were gel-purified with the NucleoSpin Gel and PCR Clean-up kit, quantified on Qubit, and pooled at 3 to 4 nM. Before Illumina next-generation sequencing, the quality of the amplicon pool was assessed on an Agilent 2100 Bioanalyzer. From the authors' description of their analysis: MiXCR 3.0.8 with the default MiXCR reference library was used to annotate TRB rearrangements. Non-productive reads and sequences with fewer than 2 reads were removed, and each unique CDR3 nucleotide sequence was counted as one clone. R 3.5.1 was used to calculate clonality, diversity, richness and V-J gene usage. GLIPH2 was used to cluster TCRs by CDR3 similarity, and OLGA was used to calculate generation probabilities. Only GLIPH2 clusters with at least four unique TCR clonotypes present in at least three individuals were retained. The public sequencing data were trimmed at Q25 with fastp and processed into clonotypes with MiXCR by TCRdb, which kept only in-frame beta chains. Every entry covers one CDR3 protein and lists the most common genes and DNA from its rows. These V and J calls originate from TCRdb's pipeline instead of the authors' own analysis. Here the sample has 6,500 to 10,000 distinct CDR3 sequences; roughly 30% occur a single time. The ten largest make up roughly 17% of the sample.

This clonotype was recorded only once. There is no known antigen for this receptor. No base-level quality is on record; no much larger clone is a single base apart. One read alone makes for weak evidence. From the germline V gene, CDR1 is MDHEN and CDR2 is SYDVKM. The CDR3 contains 12 residues, cysteine and phenylalanine counted. Only CDR3 DNA is held: 36 bases, read in frame from base 1. V drops 8 bases and J drops 3 bases, leaving 7 bases in between. Genomic DNA extracted from blood, in amounts of 250-500 ng, served as the starting material for amplifying TRB repertoires. This TCR was sampled from a human donor with active COVID-19. Sequencing was performed on blood. The chain is encoded by TRBV28 joined to TRBJ1-4, with no confidently assigned D gene. The CDR3 region has the sequence CASRIPNEKLFF. The DNA sequence follows: TGTGCCAGCCGGATCCCTAATGAAAAACTGTTTTTT.